The next 21 T cell receptor beta chains were all read from a single sample in a study of cytomegalovirus exposure and HLA in healthy donors. Method: immunoSEQ multiplex PCR; TCRdb's copy keeps in-frame clones and lacks some. The sample includes 150,000 to 200,000 clones, approximately 80% of them seen just once. The specimen sequenced was PBMCs. The source is a man aged 18-30 years in good health and CMV-seropositive.

In its sample, this clone was seen a few times. The chain joins TRBV18 to TRBJ2-1, with 7 bases fitting TRBD1. CDR3 length: 12 residues. The germline V gene encodes CDR1 KGHSH and CDR2 LQKENI. Trimming at V came to 7 bases and at J to 8 bases, leaving 5 bases not matched to a gene. The CDR3 coding sequence is TGTGCCAGCTTCCAAGGGGGCGATGAGCAGTTCTTC. Encoded protein: CASFQGGDEQFF.

V and J are TRBV6-5 and TRBJ2-1; tentatively, D is TRBD2 (6 bases). V lost 7 bases to trimming and J lost 8 bases, with 15 bases between them. The CDR3 has 13 amino acids. The germline CDR1 and CDR2 sequences are MNHEY and SVGAGI. CDR3: CASTGLLGDEQFF. The CDR3 DNA sequence: TGTGCCAGCACGGGACTTTTGGGGGATGAGCAGTTCTTC.

This clone was seen only once. The rearrangement joins TRBV30 to TRBJ1-5, with unresolved D. CDR1 and CDR2 (germline): GTSNPN, SVGIG (reference sequence). Trimming removed 3 bases at V and 0 bases at J, with 9 bases between. This CDR3 contains 14 residues. CDR3 sequence (DNA): TGTGCCTGGAGGCCCGAGTATAGCAATCAGCCCCAGCATTTT. Protein product: CAWRPEYSNQPQHF.

This clone occurred a few times. The chain recombines TRBV30 with TRBJ1-2; TRBD1 might be the D (5 bases). V was pared by 5 bases and J by 4 bases, with 14 bases between. The CDR3 spans 13 residues. Per germline, CDR1 GTSNPN and CDR2 SVGIG (reference sequence). The CDR3 bases are TGTGCCTGGGGAGGGGCGGGGAGCTATGGCTACACCTTC. It codes for CAWGGAGSYGYTF.

The V call is TRBV29-1, the J call TRBJ1-1; 7 bases are a match to TRBD1. Trimming at V came to 6 bases and at J to 1 base, leaving 8 bases not matched to a gene. Germline V lookup: CDR1 SQVTM, CDR2 ANQGSEA. This CDR3 has 14 amino acids. CDR3 protein: CSVLPGQSNTEAFF. The CDR3 DNA follows: TGCAGCGTCCTGCCGGGACAGTCGAACACTGAAGCTTTCTTT.

The V and J genes are TRBV2 and TRBJ1-1, with TRBD1 matching over 7 bases. The CDR3 length is 13 residues. Germline V gives CDR1 SNHLY, CDR2 FYNNEI. Trimming at V came to 6 bases and at J to 5 bases, leaving 6 bases not matched to a gene. CDR3 loop: CASSPTGRTEAFF. The CDR3 coding sequence is TGTGCCAGCAGCCCGACAGGGAGGACTGAAGCTTTCTTT.

Note on this clone: Mismatch with germline at one junction end may stem from a read error. The chain employs TRBV28 and TRBJ2-6; perhaps TRBD2 as D (6 bases). The CDR3 is 15 amino acids. Per germline, CDR1 MDHEN and CDR2 SYDVKM. The chain's CDR3 is CASGFAGTGANVLTF. The CDR3 nucleotides are TGTGCCAGCGGTTTTGCGGGGACTGGGGCCAACGTCCTGACTTTC. The variable domain in full, completed from reference TRBV28 and TRBJ2-6, reads DVKVTQSSRYLVKRTGEKVFLECVQDMDHENMFWYRQDPGLGLRLIYFSYDVKMKEKGDIPEGYSVSREKKERFSLILESASTNQTSMYLCASGFAGTGANVLTFGAGSRLTVL.

The V and J genes are TRBV11-2 and TRBJ2-5, with 8 bases identical to TRBD1. Germline trimming cut 1 base from V and 6 bases from J; bases unmatched to any gene: 10. The V gene's germline CDR1 is SGHAT and CDR2 FQNNGV. The CDR3 extends over 16 amino acids. This CDR3 reads CASSLGRQGRVQTQYF. DNA for the CDR3: TGTGCCAGCAGCTTAGGAAGACAGGGGCGCGTCCAGACCCAGTACTTC.

The V and J genes are TRBV28 and TRBJ1-4, with D maybe TRBD1 (5 bases). CDR3 length: 15 residues. Trimming stripped 5 bases from V and 7 bases from J, with 17 bases between. Germline loops: CDR1 MDHEN, CDR2 SYDVKM. This CDR3 is CASSRDSQRGEKLFF. DNA of the CDR3: TGTGCCAGCAGTCGAGACAGCCAAAGAGGTGAAAAACTGTTTTTT.

The gene calls are TRBV7-3 and TRBJ2-2, with a possible D match to TRBD2 (6 bases). Germline V gives CDR1 SGHTA, CDR2 FQGTGA. The V and J ends lost 2 bases and 4 bases respectively, with 8 bases between them. This CDR3 spans 14 amino acids. In nucleotides, the CDR3 is TGTGCCAGCAGCTTATTCGGGAGCACCGGGGAGCTGTTTTTT. This codes for CASSLFGSTGELFF.

The chain is built from TRBV5-4 and TRBJ1-3, with 10 positions matching TRBD1. The CDR3 runs 15 residues. Trimming cost V 4 bases and J 7 bases; bases outside gene matches: 8. Germline loops: CDR1 SGHNT, CDR2 YYREEE (reference sequence). CDR3 amino acids: CASSTTTGGINTIYF. In DNA, the CDR3 is TGTGCCAGCAGCACGACGACAGGGGGCATCAACACCATATATTTT.

This rearrangement joins TRBV7-6 to TRBJ1-3; possibly TRBD1 for D (6 bases). The CDR3 sequence is 15 residues long. Trimming pared 5 bases from V and 0 bases from J, leaving 11 bases between. Germline V gene lookup returns CDR1 SGHVS and CDR2 FNYEAQ. The CDR3 protein is CASSPDRFSGNTIYF. For the CDR3, the DNA is TGTGCCAGCAGCCCGGACAGATTCTCTGGAAACACCATATATTTT.

The chain has TRBV6-5 and TRBJ1-3; weak D call: TRBD1 (6 bases). V was shortened by 6 bases and J by 2 bases, with 8 bases between the two germline ends. The CDR3 length is 13 residues. From germline, CDR1 is MNHEY and CDR2 SVGAGI. The CDR3 sequence: CASRRGPGNTIYF. CDR3 DNA sequence: TGTGCCAGCAGGCGGGGGCCTGGAAACACCATATATTTT.

The rearrangement uses TRBV7-9 and TRBJ1-4; 11 positions match TRBD1. Germline V lookup: CDR1 SEHNR, CDR2 FQNEAQ (reference sequence). Unmatched junction bases numbered 10, after V lost 5 bases and J lost 11 bases. The CDR3 is made up of 15 amino acids. Here the CDR3 DNA reads TGTGCCAGCAGCCTCAGTGGACAGGGGGCGTGGAAACTGTTTTTT. It yields the protein CASSLSGQGAWKLFF.

This chain links TRBV10-3 with TRBJ2-7; 10 bases match TRBD1. The length of the CDR3 is 12 residues. CDR1 is ENHRY, CDR2 SYGVKD, per germline. Trimming cost V 4 bases and J 6 bases; bases outside gene matches: 0. The chain's CDR3 is CAISGTGGEQYF. Here the CDR3 DNA reads TGTGCCATCAGTGGGACAGGGGGCGAGCAGTACTTC.

The rearrangement links TRBV16 to TRBJ2-7, with unresolved D. This CDR3 region has 11 residues. Trimming stripped 1 base from V and 6 bases from J, with 4 bases between. CDR1 is KGHSY and CDR2 is FQNENV in the germline V gene. CDR3 region: CASSQFREQYF. The DNA of the CDR3 is TGTGCCAGCAGCCAATTCCGCGAGCAGTACTTC.

The chain links TRBV30 to TRBJ2-7; D not certain. Germline loops: CDR1 GTSNPN, CDR2 SVGIG (reference sequence). The CDR3 is made up of 12 amino acids. V was shortened by 1 base and J by 3 bases, with 7 bases between the two germline ends. CDR3: CAWSGADYEQYF. CDR3 DNA: TGTGCCTGGAGTGGCGCGGACTACGAGCAGTACTTC.

The table lists this clone with a count of one. This sequence joins TRBV7-2 and TRBJ2-5, with D unclear. V was pared by 5 bases and J by 5 bases, with 9 bases between. Germline-derived CDR1 and CDR2 are SGHTA and FQGNSA. The CDR3 has 12 residues. The CDR3 reads CASSRPRETQYF. The CDR3 DNA follows: TGTGCCAGCAGCCGCCCCCGGGAGACCCAGTACTTC.

This chain connects TRBV6-5 to TRBJ1-4, with a possible D match to TRBD1 (5 bases). Germline V CDR1 and CDR2: MNHEY, SVGAGI. The CDR3 sequence is 15 residues long. V was clipped by 5 bases and J by 0 bases, with 10 bases between them. CDR3 residues: CASSPTASTNEKLFF. In DNA form, the CDR3 reads TGTGCCAGCAGTCCGACAGCGTCAACTAATGAAAAACTGTTTTTT.

CDR3 nucleotide sequence: TGTGCCAGCAGCCCCGGGACAGGGACCGATGGCTACACCTTC. It is translated as CASSPGTGTDGYTF. V usage is TRBV4-2 and J usage is TRBJ1-2, with 9 bases aligning to TRBD1. With 4 bases clipped from V and 6 bases from J, the junction kept 6 bases outside the gene matches. The CDR3 consists of 14 residues. CDR1 LGHNA and CDR2 YNFKEQ come from the germline V gene.

CDR3 nucleotides: TGTGCCAGCAGGCCGGCGGGGGGCTACGAGCAGTACTTC. Amino acids: CASRPAGGYEQYF. This chain connects TRBV28 to TRBJ2-7; TRBD2 matches at 8 bases. The CDR3 runs to 13 residues. V shed 6 bases, J shed 3 bases, and the junction held 4 bases outside the gene matches. Germline V gene data show CDR1 as MDHEN and CDR2 as SYDVKM.